Below are 30 T cell receptor beta chains sequenced from a single sample in a study of identical twins. Via MiXCR, TCRdb re-called the 5' RACE reads, giving one row per CDR3 protein. The sample gives 1.5 million to 2 million distinct CDR3 sequences, roughly 35% of which show up once; approximately 0.29% is in the top ten. The sample was cord blood. The receptors stem from a newborn girl in good health.

This clonotype was counted ten times or more. The chain combines TRBV6-5 with TRBJ2-3; 7 bases match TRBD1. The V segment lost 9 bases and the J segment 3 bases; nucleotides outside the gene matches: 0. The CDR3 runs 11 residues. Germline loops: CDR1 MNHEY, CDR2 SVGAGI. CDR3 protein: CARTGTDTQYF. DNA of the CDR3: TGTGCCAGGACAGGGACAGATACGCAGTATTTT.

J is TRBJ1-1 and V is TRBV4-2, with D possibly being TRBD1 (5 bases). From germline, CDR1 is LGHNA and CDR2 YNFKEQ. The CDR3 loop spans 16 amino acids. Trimming took off 3 bases at V and 1 base at J, with 15 bases between the two ends. The CDR3 spells CASSQGTGTGNTEAFF. The CDR3 DNA is TGTGCCAGCAGCCAGGGCACCGGGACGGGGAACACTGAAGCTTTCTTT.

A remark on this clonotype: This may come from a read error, since a much larger clone is one base off. V gene TRBV29-1 combines with J gene TRBJ2-5; D is unresolved. There are 12 residues in the CDR3. V dropped 6 bases and J dropped 5 bases, with 13 bases sitting between them. The germline gives CDR1 SQVTM, CDR2 ANQGSEA. CDR3 protein: CSVATLLETQYF. The CDR3 nucleotides read TGCAGCGTAGCGACATTGCTTGAGACCCAGTACTTC. The whole variable domain, remainder taken from reference TRBV29-1 and TRBJ2-5, is SAVISQKPSRDICQRGTSLTIQCQVDSQVTMMFWYRQQPGQSLTLIATANQGSEATYESGFVIDKFPISRPNLTFSTLTVSNMSPEDSSIYLCSVATLLETQYFGPGTRLLVL.

The chain links TRBV20-1 to TRBJ2-4; D gene ambiguous. Gene TRBJ2-5 matches the end of the DNA better, so the J call may be wrong. The CDR3 spans 17 residues. Germline CDR1 DFQATT, CDR2 SNEGSKA (reference sequence). CDR3 in amino acids: CSARDWSAVFCRETQYF. The CDR3 nucleotides are TGCAGTGCTAGAGATTGGTCGGCGGTTTTTTGCCGAGAGACCCAGTACTTC.

The chain employs TRBV5-5 and TRBJ2-7, with TRBD1 matching 7 bases. The germline gives CDR1 SGHKS, CDR2 YYEKEE (reference sequence). Unmatched junction bases numbered 13, after V lost 7 bases and J lost 3 bases. The CDR3 covers 15 residues. CDR3 amino acids: CASPPNRDSYYEQYF. DNA of the CDR3: TGTGCCAGCCCGCCAAACCGGGACAGTTACTACGAGCAGTACTTC.

This clonotype was picked up a small number of times. The rearrangement links TRBV5-1 to TRBJ2-1; D is possibly TRBD1 (6 bases). V was cut by 3 bases and J by 8 bases, with 18 bases left in between. The germline gives CDR1 SGHRS, CDR2 YFSETQ. CDR3 length equals 15 residues. DNA of the CDR3: TGCGCCAGCAGCTCGTTTTCCACAGGGTTACATGAGCAGTTCTTC. Translated: CASSSFSTGLHEQFF. Together with reference TRBV5-1 and TRBJ2-1, the CDR3 gives the full variable domain: KAGVTQTPRYLIKTRGQQVTLSCSPISGHRSVSWYQQTPGQGLQFLFEYFSETQRNKGNFPGRFSGRQFSNSRSEMNVSTLELGDSALYLCASSSFSTGLHEQFFGPGTRLTVL.

The gene calls are TRBV2 and TRBJ2-7; 13 nucleotides line up with TRBD2. Germline V gene sequence: CDR1 SNHLY, CDR2 FYNNEI. This CDR3 contains 16 residues. Trimming removed 2 bases from V and 7 bases from J; junction bases left unmatched: 8. CDR3 loop: CASSEPGLAGDNEQYF. CDR3 in DNA: TGTGCCAGCAGTGAACCCGGACTAGCGGGGGACAATGAGCAGTACTTC. The complete variable domain, with remaining parts taken from reference TRBV2 and TRBJ2-7, reads EPEVTQTPSHQVTQMGQEVILRCVPISNHLYFYWYRQILGQKVEFLVSFYNNEISEKSEIFDDQFSVERPDGSNFTLKIRSTKLEDSAMYFCASSEPGLAGDNEQYFGPGTRLTVT.

The chain uses TRBV2 and TRBJ2-5; 7 bases align to TRBD2. The CDR3 runs to 15 residues. Germline CDR1 and CDR2: SNHLY and FYNNEI. V lost 4 bases to trimming and J lost 0 bases; unmatched junction nucleotides: 5. CDR3: CASSGRTSHQETQYF. The CDR3 bases are TGTGCCAGCAGTGGCCGGACTAGTCACCAAGAGACCCAGTACTTC.

V gene TRBV11-2 combines with J gene TRBJ2-2, with 7 nucleotides matching TRBD1. CDR1 is SGHAT, CDR2 FQNNGV, per germline. The V and J ends lost 4 bases and 0 bases, in that order; junction bases with no gene match: 8. CDR3 length: 17 residues. The CDR3 reads CASSSGAGTANTGELFF. CDR3 nucleotide sequence: TGTGCCAGCAGCTCTGGTGCCGGGACAGCGAACACCGGGGAGCTGTTTTTT. The full variable domain, completed using reference TRBV11-2 and TRBJ2-2, is EAGVAQSPRYKIIEKRQSVAFWCNPISGHATLYWYQQILGQGPKLLIQFQNNGVVDDSQLPKDRFSAERLKGVDSTLKIQPAKLEDSAVYLCASSSGAGTANTGELFFGEGSRLTVL.

V gene TRBV2 combines with J gene TRBJ1-3, with D hard to call. Germline assignment: CDR1 SNHLY and CDR2 FYNNEI. Trimming took 4 bases from V and 7 from J, leaving 11 bases between them. This CDR3 is built from 13 residues. DNA for the CDR3: TGTGCCAGCAGTGCGGAAAAGGAGAACACCATATATTTT. This codes for CASSAEKENTIYF.

The CDR3 region has the DNA TGCAGCGTTCTGGACATCAATGAGCAGTTCTTC. Translated, it gives CSVLDINEQFF. This rearrangement joins TRBV29-1 to TRBJ2-1; D perhaps matches TRBD1 (5 bases). This CDR3 comprises 11 residues. Germline V gene sequence: CDR1 SQVTM, CDR2 ANQGSEA. V was shortened by 5 bases and J by 6 bases, with 8 bases between the two germline ends.

The rearrangement links TRBV4-1 to TRBJ2-5; 10 nucleotides align to TRBD2. V was clipped by 4 bases and J by 2 bases; unmatched bases: 7. Per the germline V gene, CDR1 is MGHRA and CDR2 is YSYEKL. This CDR3 is 16 amino acids long. CDR3 coding DNA: TGCGCCAGCAGCCTACCGGCTAGCGGGAGACAAGAGACCCAGTACTTC. This codes for CASSLPASGRQETQYF.

This chain uses TRBV28 with TRBJ2-3; perhaps TRBD2 as D (6 bases). Germline V gene data show CDR1 as MDHEN and CDR2 as SYDVKM. V was pared by 6 bases and J by 4 bases, with 14 bases between. CDR3 length: 14 amino acids. Written as DNA, the CDR3 is TGTGCCAGCAGGGGTAGCGGTGAGCCAGATACGCAGTATTTT. This gives the protein CASRGSGEPDTQYF.

This clonotype was recorded a few times. The chain is built from TRBV12-5 and TRBJ2-7; D is uncertain. Germline lookup yields CDR1 LGHNT and CDR2 FRNRAP. The CDR3 is 15 amino acids. Deletions cut 0 bases from V and 7 bases from J, with 16 bases between. The CDR3 is CASGLVLSGRVEQYF. In DNA, the CDR3 is TGTGCTAGTGGTTTGGTACTGTCGGGTCGAGTGGAGCAGTACTTC.

Note on this clonotype: This may arise from a read error, as a much more abundant clone is one base away. This sequence joins TRBV12-3 or TRBV12-4 and TRBJ2-3; the match to TRBD2 covers 7 bases. CDR3 length equals 15 residues. CDR3 region: CAGSLTSLSTDTQYF. In DNA form, the CDR3 reads TGTGCCGGCAGTCTGACTAGCCTGTCCACAGATACGCAGTATTTT.

There are a few counts of this clonotype. The V gene is TRBV3-1, the J gene TRBJ2-1; 7 bases map to TRBD2. Trimming at V came to 2 bases and at J to 5 bases, leaving 3 bases not matched to a gene. This CDR3 has 14 amino acids. CDR1 is LGHDT and CDR2 is YNNKEL in the germline V gene (reference sequence). The CDR3 DNA reads TGTGCCAGCAGCCAAACGGGACTAAACAATGAGCAGTTCTTC. Translating it yields CASSQTGLNNEQFF.

The chain combines TRBV28 with TRBJ1-1; the D is unclear. Trimming left V 2 bases short and J 2 bases short, with 9 bases between. The CDR3 consists of 14 residues. Germline V gives CDR1 MDHEN, CDR2 SYDVKM. CDR3 sequence: CASSLRGINTEAFF. The CDR3 nucleotides are TGTGCCAGCAGTTTACGAGGAATTAACACTGAAGCTTTCTTT. Full variable domain (remainder filled in from reference TRBV28 and TRBJ1-1): DVKVTQSSRYLVKRTGEKVFLECVQDMDHENMFWYRQDPGLGLRLIYFSYDVKMKEKGDIPEGYSVSREKKERFSLILESASTNQTSMYLCASSLRGINTEAFFGQGTRLTVV.

This clonotype was seen only a few times. This chain uses TRBV4-1 with TRBJ1-1, with unresolved D. Germline values: CDR1 MGHRA, CDR2 YSYEKL. CDR3 size: 16 residues. V dropped 4 bases and J dropped 0 bases, with 15 bases sitting between them. DNA for the CDR3: TGCGCCAGCAGCCCTTCAAGCGGCCTCATGAACACTGAAGCTTTCTTT. Amino acids: CASSPSSGLMNTEAFF.

In its sample, this clonotype was seen many times. J is TRBJ2-1 and V is TRBV4-2, with D hard to call. The CDR3 consists of 14 residues. The V end was cut by 6 bases, the J end by 5 bases, with 14 bases between. Germline V gives CDR1 LGHNA, CDR2 YNFKEQ. The CDR3 bases are TGTGCCAGCAGTCCAACTCCGGCCAACAATGAGCAGTTCTTC. As protein: CASSPTPANNEQFF.

This chain links TRBV5-6 with TRBJ1-5; D is perhaps TRBD1 (5 bases). CDR3 length: 16 residues. V shed 4 bases and J shed 0 bases, with 14 bases lying between them. The germline gives CDR1 SGHDT, CDR2 YYEEEE. CDR3 in DNA: TGTGCCAGCAGCCCCGGCGGGGGTTTTAGCAATCAGCCCCAGCATTTT. It encodes CASSPGGGFSNQPQHF.

This clonotype was observed a few times. The chain has TRBV5-4 and TRBJ2-4, with TRBD1 as a possible D gene (5 bases). The CDR3 extends over 16 amino acids. Trimming removed 0 bases at V and 3 bases at J, with 13 bases between. Per germline, CDR1 SGHNT and CDR2 YYREEE (reference sequence). The CDR3 is CASSLEGPLGKNIQYF. The CDR3 region has the DNA TGTGCCAGCAGCTTGGAGGGGCCATTAGGCAAAAACATTCAGTACTTC.

This chain uses TRBV28 with TRBJ1-2; no definite D call. Between the trimmed V and J ends, which lost 4 bases and 7 bases, there was a span of 16 bases. CDR1 MDHEN and CDR2 SYDVKM come from the germline V gene. CDR3 length equals 14 residues. The CDR3 DNA is TGTGCCAGCAGTTCCCTCCCCTCTTGGCTTGGCTACACCTTC. Translation: CASSSLPSWLGYTF.

There are a few counts of this clonotype. The V and J genes are TRBV4-2 and TRBJ1-1; no clear D gene. Germline CDR1 LGHNA, CDR2 YNFKEQ. The CDR3 is made up of 13 amino acids. V was shortened by 4 bases and J by 2 bases, with 8 bases between the two germline ends. CDR3 loop: CASSPQKNTEAFF. The CDR3 bases are TGTGCCAGCAGCCCCCAGAAAAACACTGAAGCTTTCTTT.

This clonotype was seen only a few times. The chain couples TRBV7-9 to TRBJ2-1, with a weak D call TRBD2 (6 bases). The CDR3 covers 16 residues. Germline V CDR1 and CDR2: SEHNR, FQNEAQ (reference sequence). V was pared by 5 bases and J by 3 bases, with 17 bases between. DNA of the CDR3: TGTGCCAGCAGCCCACGCGGGGCAGGGAACTACAATGAGCAGTTCTTC. Translation gives CASSPRGAGNYNEQFF.

This chain connects TRBV12-5 to TRBJ2-1; unclear D gene. Deletions cut 1 base from V and 4 bases from J, with 14 bases between. From germline, CDR1 is LGHNT and CDR2 FRNRAP. The CDR3 extends over 16 amino acids. The CDR3 region is CASGLDTGALYNEQFF. Written as DNA, the CDR3 is TGTGCTAGTGGTTTGGATACCGGCGCGCTGTACAATGAGCAGTTCTTC.

Notes on this clonotype: The junction departs from the called germline gene at one end, perhaps through a read error. This chain links TRBV28 with TRBJ1-5; D may be TRBD1 (6 bases). The CDR3 extends over 18 amino acids. Germline V gene lookup returns CDR1 MDHEN and CDR2 SYDVKM. The CDR3 DNA follows: TGCGCCAGCAGTTCCATGGTTCCGGGACAACATAGCAATCAGCCCCAGCATTTT. Translation gives CASSSMVPGQHSNQPQHF. The variable domain in full, completed from reference TRBV28 and TRBJ1-5, reads DVKVTQSSRYLVKRTGEKVFLECVQDMDHENMFWYRQDPGLGLRLIYFSYDVKMKEKGDIPEGYSVSREKKERFSLILESASTNQTSMYLCASSSMVPGQHSNQPQHFGDGTRLSIL.

J is TRBJ1-2 and V is TRBV24-1; maybe TRBD1 (6 bases). The CDR3 has 14 amino acids. From germline, CDR1 is KGHDR and CDR2 SFDVKD. The ends were cut back, 8 bases at V and 2 bases at J, with 14 bases in the middle. The CDR3 protein is CATIPGHLNYGYTF. For the CDR3, the DNA is TGTGCCACCATCCCGGGACATCTCAACTATGGCTACACCTTC.

This clonotype has more than one count but fewer than ten. Here the CDR3 DNA reads TGTGCCAGCAGTGAAGCGCCACAGGTCTATGGCTACACCTTC. It yields the protein CASSEAPQVYGYTF. V gene TRBV6-1 combines with J gene TRBJ1-2, with a weak D call TRBD1 (5 bases). V lost 0 bases, J lost 4 bases, and 9 bases lay in between. Germline V CDR1 and CDR2: MNHNS, SASEGT. The CDR3 runs to 14 residues.

In nucleotides, the CDR3 is TGCAGTGCTAGAGATGGGGGGGGGCCCCAGCATTTT. It codes for CSARDGGGPQHF. The chain links TRBV20-1 to TRBJ1-5; D may be TRBD1 (5 bases). The germline V and J ends were trimmed by 0 bases and 9 bases, with 9 bases remaining between them. CDR3 length: 12 residues. Looked up from germline, CDR1 is DFQATT and CDR2 is SNEGSKA (reference sequence).

The rearrangement uses TRBV10-3 and TRBJ2-3, with 10 bases identical to TRBD2. Germline CDR1 is ENHRY and CDR2 is SYGVKD. V lost 3 bases and J lost 0; bases outside the gene matches: 3. The CDR3 loop spans 16 amino acids. The CDR3 DNA is TGTGCCATCAGTGATCTACTAGCGGGGAGCACAGATACGCAGTATTTT. Its translation: CAISDLLAGSTDTQYF.